One sample yielded the 9 T cell receptor beta chains listed below, sequenced in a study of naive and memory T cell subsets. The beta constant-region primer was an equimolar mix of two oligonucleotides covering TRBC1 and TRBC2. Four rounds of PCR amplified the ligated cDNA using nested alpha and beta constant-region primers plus SP2. TCRdb reanalysed the UMI-ligation and nested PCR reads using MiXCR and keeps one entry per CDR3 protein. The sample includes tens of thousands of distinct CDR3 sequences, over 9% of them seen just once. The specimen sequenced was naive CD8+ T cells from blood. The receptors originated from a human donor in good health.

V gene TRBV7-9 combines with J gene TRBJ2-3, with D uncertain. The length of the CDR3 is 16 residues. Trimming stripped 4 bases from V and 2 bases from J, with 16 bases between. Per the germline V gene, CDR1 is SEHNR and CDR2 is FQNEAQ (reference sequence). CDR3 in amino acids: CASSSRIMALTDTQYF. The CDR3 DNA sequence: TGTGCCAGCAGCTCGAGGATCATGGCCCTCACAGATACGCAGTATTTT.

The chain uses TRBV7-9 and TRBJ1-1; no definite D call. Germline V gives CDR1 SEHNR, CDR2 FQNEAQ (reference sequence). V lost 5 bases and J 3 bases, leaving 16 bases between the germline ends. The CDR3 spans 15 residues. The CDR3 protein is CASSPLNKGYTEAFF. Written as DNA, the CDR3 is TGTGCCAGCAGCCCCCTTAACAAGGGATACACTGAAGCTTTCTTT.

This clonotype showed up many times. The chain has TRBV5-1 and TRBJ1-1; 9 nucleotides align to TRBD1. This CDR3 spans 14 amino acids. From germline, CDR1 is SGHRS and CDR2 YFSETQ. The junction had 7 bases not matched to a gene; V was cut back by 7 bases and J by 3 bases. The CDR3 DNA reads TGCGCCAGCCGCTGGACAGGGGAGGACACTGAAGCTTTCTTT. Its protein is CASRWTGEDTEAFF.

In this sample, this clonotype turned up a few times. The genes are TRBV6-1 and TRBJ2-7; 12 nucleotides align to TRBD2. V lost 3 bases, J lost 3 bases, and 3 bases stayed unmatched. The germline gives CDR1 MNHNS, CDR2 SASEGT. The CDR3 is 15 amino acids. CDR3 nucleotides: TGTGCCAGCAGTGACACGGGACTAGCGGGCTACGAGCAGTACTTC. Its protein is CASSDTGLAGYEQYF.

This clonotype was counted a few times. The chain recombines TRBV4-1 with TRBJ2-6, with D unresolved. Germline V CDR1 and CDR2: MGHRA, YSYEKL. CDR3 length: 16 residues. V was cut by 0 bases and J by 0 bases, with 6 bases left in between. CDR3 residues: CASSQDIRSGANVLTF. For the CDR3, the DNA is TGCGCCAGCAGCCAAGATATCCGCTCTGGGGCCAACGTCCTGACTTTC.

This clonotype was seen ten or more times. V usage is TRBV4-3 and J usage is TRBJ1-1; D remains unclear. Germline CDR1 is LGHNA and CDR2 is YSLEER. The CDR3 is 13 amino acids. The V end was cut by 2 bases, the J end by 0 bases, with 4 bases between. The CDR3 nucleotides are TGCGCCAGCAGCCAACTGATGAACACTGAAGCTTTCTTT. Translation gives CASSQLMNTEAFF.

This clonotype has only a few counts. V is TRBV29-1 and J is TRBJ2-5, with TRBD2 matching 7 bases. Germline assignment: CDR1 SQVTM and CDR2 ANQGSEA. The CDR3 covers 13 residues. V was pared by 2 bases and J by 5 bases, with 5 bases of the junction left unmatched. The CDR3 DNA sequence: TGCAGCGTTGAACCAATGGGGGGGGAGACCCAGTACTTC. Protein sequence: CSVEPMGGETQYF.

V gene TRBV29-1 combines with J gene TRBJ2-3; 11 positions agree with TRBD2. The CDR3 sequence is 18 residues long. Trimming at V came to 7 bases and at J to 0 bases, leaving 15 bases not matched to a gene. The germline gives CDR1 SQVTM, CDR2 ANQGSEA. CDR3 DNA sequence: TGCAGCGCCGGGGTGCGACTAGCGGGGAGGGGAAGCACAGATACGCAGTATTTT. It is translated as CSAGVRLAGRGSTDTQYF.

This clonotype was recorded at least ten times. The CDR3 region is CSVETGYTGLSYNEQFF. The CDR3 DNA sequence: TGCAGCGTTGAGACCGGTTACACAGGGCTCTCCTACAATGAGCAGTTCTTC. The gene calls are TRBV29-1 and TRBJ2-1; possibly TRBD1 for D (6 bases). Germline V lookup: CDR1 SQVTM, CDR2 ANQGSEA. The CDR3 spans 17 residues. Trimming cost V 3 bases and J 0 bases, with 18 bases left between them.